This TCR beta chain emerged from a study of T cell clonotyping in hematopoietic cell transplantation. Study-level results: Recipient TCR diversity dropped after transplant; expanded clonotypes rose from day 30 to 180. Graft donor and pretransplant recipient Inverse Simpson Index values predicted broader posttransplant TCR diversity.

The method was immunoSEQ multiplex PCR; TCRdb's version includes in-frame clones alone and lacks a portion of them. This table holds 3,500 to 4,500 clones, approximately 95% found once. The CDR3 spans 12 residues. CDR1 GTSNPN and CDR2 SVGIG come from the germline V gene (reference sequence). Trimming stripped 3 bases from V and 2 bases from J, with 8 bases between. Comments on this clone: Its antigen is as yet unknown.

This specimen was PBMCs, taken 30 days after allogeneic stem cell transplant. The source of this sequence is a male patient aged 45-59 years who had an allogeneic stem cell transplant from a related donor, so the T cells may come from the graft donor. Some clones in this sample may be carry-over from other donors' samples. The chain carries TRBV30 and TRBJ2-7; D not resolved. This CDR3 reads CAWSPAAYEQYF. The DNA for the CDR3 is TGTGCCTGGAGCCCGGCCGCCTACGAGCAGTACTTC.